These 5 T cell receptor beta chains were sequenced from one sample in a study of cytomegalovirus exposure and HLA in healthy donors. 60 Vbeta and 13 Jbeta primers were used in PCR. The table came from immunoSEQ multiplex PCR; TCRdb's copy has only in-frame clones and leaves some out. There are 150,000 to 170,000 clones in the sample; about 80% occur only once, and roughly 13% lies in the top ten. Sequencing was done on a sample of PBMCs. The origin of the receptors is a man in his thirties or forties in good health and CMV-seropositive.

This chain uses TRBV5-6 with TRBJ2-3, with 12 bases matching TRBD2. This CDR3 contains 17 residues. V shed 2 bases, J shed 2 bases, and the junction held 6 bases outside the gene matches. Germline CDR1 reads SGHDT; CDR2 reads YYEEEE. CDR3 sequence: CASSFRTSGDLTDTQYF. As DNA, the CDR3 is TGTGCCAGCAGCTTTAGGACTAGCGGGGACCTCACAGATACGCAGTATTTT.

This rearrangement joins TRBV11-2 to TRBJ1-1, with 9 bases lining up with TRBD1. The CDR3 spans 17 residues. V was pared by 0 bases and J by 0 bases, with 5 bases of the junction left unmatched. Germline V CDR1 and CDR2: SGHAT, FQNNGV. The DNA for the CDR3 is TGTGCCAGCAGCTTAGATGGACAGGGGACATTGAACACTGAAGCTTTCTTT. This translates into CASSLDGQGTLNTEAFF.

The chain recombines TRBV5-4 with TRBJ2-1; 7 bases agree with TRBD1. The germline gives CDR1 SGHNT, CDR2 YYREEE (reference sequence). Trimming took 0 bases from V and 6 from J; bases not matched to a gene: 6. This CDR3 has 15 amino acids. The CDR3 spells CASSLGQGFSNEQFF. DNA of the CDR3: TGTGCCAGCAGCTTGGGACAGGGATTCAGCAATGAGCAGTTCTTC.

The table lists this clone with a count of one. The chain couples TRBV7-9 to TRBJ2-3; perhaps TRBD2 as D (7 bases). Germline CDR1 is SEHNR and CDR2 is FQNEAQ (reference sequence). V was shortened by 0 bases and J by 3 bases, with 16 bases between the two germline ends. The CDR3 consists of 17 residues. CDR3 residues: CASSLAGRGAKTDTQYF. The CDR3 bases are TGTGCCAGCAGCTTAGCTGGTCGGGGGGCAAAAACAGATACGCAGTATTTT.

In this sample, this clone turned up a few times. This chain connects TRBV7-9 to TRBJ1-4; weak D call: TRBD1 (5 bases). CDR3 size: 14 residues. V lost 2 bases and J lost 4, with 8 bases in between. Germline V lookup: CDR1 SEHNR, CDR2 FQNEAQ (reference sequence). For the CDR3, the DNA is TGTGCCAGCAGCTTAAGACAGAGTAATGAAAAACTGTTTTTT. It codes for CASSLRQSNEKLFF.